This record looks at one T cell receptor (beta chain) sequence and its context. Antigen specificity is unknown. This CDR3 comprises 14 residues. From germline, CDR1 is MNHNS and CDR2 SASEGT. Between the trimmed V and J ends, which lost 8 bases and 4 bases, there was a span of 14 bases. Indicated time point: week 11, during vaccination. Vaccinated patients received 300 ug of mutant IDH1 20-mer peptide per dose, with topical imiquimod. This table comes from immunoSEQ multiplex PCR, and its TCRdb copy is limited to in-frame clones, with some not included. The table lists some 60,000 clones, 70% to 85% of them singletons. The source of the sample is a study of a mutant IDH1 vaccine in newly diagnosed glioma. Study-wide context: Patients came in for eight vaccinations, in weeks 1, 3, 5, 7, 11, 15, 19 and 23. Vaccines were first given 4-6 weeks after radiotherapy alone, or with temozolomide cycles.

The rearrangement joins TRBV6-1 to TRBJ1-4, with D tentatively TRBD1 (5 bases). The source material was PBMCs, sampled from a glioma patient whose treatment included an IDH1 peptide vaccine. This TCR came from a man aged 25 to 40 with glioma. The CDR3 region has the DNA TGTGCCAGCCTGGGGGGGAGAAATAATGAAAAACTGTTTTTT. Translated: CASLGGRNNEKLFF.